A single sample gave rise to the 4 T cell receptor beta chains below, sequenced in a study of human T cells and chemical hapten exposure. TCRdb used MiXCR to reprocess the RACE reads, holding one entry per CDR3 protein. This sample has approximately 91,000 distinct CDR3 sequences, with roughly 10% found just once. Time point reported: patch test 2, 6 weeks after DPC sensitization. This sample's treatment: therapeutic diphenylcyclopropenone sensitization with weekly scalp DPC. Sample: whole blood, taken in connection with sensitization to the hapten diphenylcyclopropenone (DPC). These receptors came from a young man with alopecia areata. Some clones in this sample may be carry-over from other donors' samples.

This clonotype has ten or more counts. J is TRBJ2-7 and V is TRBV25-1, with D possibly called TRBD1 or TRBD2 (6 bases each). Germline V gene sequence: CDR1 MGHDK, CDR2 SYGVNS. Trimming stripped 4 bases from V and 6 bases from J, with 19 bases between. CDR3 length equals 15 residues. This chain's CDR3 is CASSAGAPEEGEQYF. CDR3 coding DNA: TGTGCCAGCAGTGCGGGGGCGCCTGAGGAGGGCGAGCAGTACTTC.

The table lists this clonotype with a few counts. This rearrangement joins TRBV5-5 to TRBJ1-6; TRBD1 matches at 10 bases. CDR3 size: 16 residues. Germline V gene data show CDR1 as SGHKS and CDR2 as YYEKEE (reference sequence). V was pared by 3 bases and J by 8 bases, with 8 bases of the junction left unmatched. CDR3 in DNA: TGTGCCAGCAGCTCGAACACGGACAGGGGGGATTCACCCCTCCACTTT. It encodes CASSSNTDRGDSPLHF.

This clonotype was picked up a small number of times. The chain uses TRBV11-2 and TRBJ2-3; D might be TRBD2 (6 bases). The ends were cut back, 5 bases at V and 2 bases at J, with 17 bases in the middle. Germline V gives CDR1 SGHAT, CDR2 FQNNGV. The CDR3 consists of 16 residues. This CDR3 is CASSPNPPGLTDTQYF. DNA for the CDR3: TGTGCCAGCAGCCCGAACCCCCCGGGACTCACAGATACGCAGTATTTT.

The table lists this clonotype with many counts. The rearrangement links TRBV2 to TRBJ1-5; 8 nucleotides line up with TRBD1. CDR1 SNHLY and CDR2 FYNNEI come from the germline V gene. Unmatched junction bases numbered 8, after V lost 4 bases and J lost 6 bases. The CDR3 has 15 residues. The CDR3 sequence is CASSVRQGASQPQHF. The DNA of the CDR3 is TGTGCCAGCAGTGTTCGGCAGGGGGCCAGTCAGCCCCAGCATTTT.